This TCR beta chain was observed in a study of blood T cell repertoires in COVID-19. Study information: Samples of COVID-19 (acute and convalescent) were obtained from the United States, Italy and Spain. Sample material is recorded as cDNA or gDNA derived from T cells, B-cell-depleted T cells, or PBMCs.

Study processing details: Amplified reference gene primers provided the basis for estimating nucleated cell counts. Generated by immunoSEQ multiplex PCR, the TCRdb table keeps only in-frame clones and is missing some. From that table come the V and J calls and clone size; the DNA was used to work out D and trimming. In the table there are hundreds of thousands of clones, about 87% of which are singletons. Enrollment of patients from Seattle took place during active infection, with longitudinal follow-up. A single count supports this clone. Per germline, CDR1 MNHEY and CDR2 SMNVEV (reference sequence). V lost 3 bases and J lost 5, with 10 bases in between. This CDR3 region has 14 residues.

This chain connects TRBV27 to TRBJ1-4; D gene uncertain. The receptor was isolated from a woman aged 45-60 years with COVID-19, enrolled during active disease. Sample: peripheral blood. CDR3 coding DNA: TGTGCCAGCAGTTTTGAACCGGGGAATGAAAAACTGTTTTTT. It translates to CASSFEPGNEKLFF.